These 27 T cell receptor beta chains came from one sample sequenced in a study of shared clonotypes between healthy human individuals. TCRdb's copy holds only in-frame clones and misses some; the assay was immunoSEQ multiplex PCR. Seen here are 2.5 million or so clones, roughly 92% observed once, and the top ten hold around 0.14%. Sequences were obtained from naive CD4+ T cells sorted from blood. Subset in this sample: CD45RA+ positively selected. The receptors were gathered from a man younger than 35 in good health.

The CDR3 loop is CASSHPGTRNEQYF. The CDR3 nucleotides are TGTGCCAGCTCACATCCCGGGACAAGAAACGAGCAGTACTTC. The J gene is TRBJ2-7, the V gene TRBV18; TRBD1 is a possible D gene (6 bases). Trimming took off 4 bases at V and 5 bases at J, with 15 bases between the two ends. CDR3 size: 14 residues. The germline V gene has CDR1 KGHSH and CDR2 LQKENI.

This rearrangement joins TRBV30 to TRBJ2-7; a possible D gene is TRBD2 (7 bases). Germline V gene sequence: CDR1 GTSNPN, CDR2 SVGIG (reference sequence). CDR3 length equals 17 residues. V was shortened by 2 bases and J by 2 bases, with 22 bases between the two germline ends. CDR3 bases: TGTGCCTGGAGTAAGGGGACTACCAACCCAGGGGCCTACGAGCAGTACTTC. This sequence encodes CAWSKGTTNPGAYEQYF.

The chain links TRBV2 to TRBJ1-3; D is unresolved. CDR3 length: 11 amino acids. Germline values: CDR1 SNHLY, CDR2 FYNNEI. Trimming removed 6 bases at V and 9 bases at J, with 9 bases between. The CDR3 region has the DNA TGTGCCAGCAGGACTATGGGCACCATATATTTT. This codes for CASRTMGTIYF.

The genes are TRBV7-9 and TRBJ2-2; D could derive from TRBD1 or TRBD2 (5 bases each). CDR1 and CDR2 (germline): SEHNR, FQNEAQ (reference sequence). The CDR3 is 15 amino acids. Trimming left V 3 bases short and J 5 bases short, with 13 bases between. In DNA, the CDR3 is TGTGCCAGCAGCTTCCGGGACGGAATGACCGGGGAGCTGTTTTTT. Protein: CASSFRDGMTGELFF.

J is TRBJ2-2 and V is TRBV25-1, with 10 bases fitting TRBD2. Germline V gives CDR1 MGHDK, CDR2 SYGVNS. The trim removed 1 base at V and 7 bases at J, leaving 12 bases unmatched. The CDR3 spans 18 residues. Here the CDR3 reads CASSESGSGRKRDGELFF. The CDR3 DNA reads TGTGCCAGCAGTGAATCTGGTAGCGGGAGGAAGAGGGACGGGGAGCTGTTTTTT.

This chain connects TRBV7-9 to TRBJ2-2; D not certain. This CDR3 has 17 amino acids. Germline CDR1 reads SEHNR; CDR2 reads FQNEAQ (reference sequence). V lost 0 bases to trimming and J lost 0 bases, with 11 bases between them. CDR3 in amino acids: CASSLADVDSNTGELFF. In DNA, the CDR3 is TGTGCCAGCAGCTTAGCGGACGTAGATTCGAACACCGGGGAGCTGTTTTTT.

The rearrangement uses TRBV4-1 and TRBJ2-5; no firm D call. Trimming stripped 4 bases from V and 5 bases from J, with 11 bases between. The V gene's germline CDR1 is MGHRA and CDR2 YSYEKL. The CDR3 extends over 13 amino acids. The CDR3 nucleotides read TGCGCCAGCAGCCTCCTAGTGCCCGAGACCCAGTACTTC. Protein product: CASSLLVPETQYF.

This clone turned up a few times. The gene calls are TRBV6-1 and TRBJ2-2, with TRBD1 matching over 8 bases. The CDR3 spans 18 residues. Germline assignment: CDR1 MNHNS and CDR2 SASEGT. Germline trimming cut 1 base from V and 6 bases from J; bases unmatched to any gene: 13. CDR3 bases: TGTGCCAGCAGTGAAGGGCGCGGGACAGGATTTTCTTCCGGGGAGCTGTTTTTT. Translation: CASSEGRGTGFSSGELFF.

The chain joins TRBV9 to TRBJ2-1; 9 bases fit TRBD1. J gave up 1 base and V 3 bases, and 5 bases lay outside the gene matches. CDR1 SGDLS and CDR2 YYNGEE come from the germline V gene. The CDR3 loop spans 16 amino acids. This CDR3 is CASSENGQGSYNEQFF. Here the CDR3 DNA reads TGTGCCAGCAGCGAGAACGGACAGGGGTCCTACAATGAGCAGTTCTTC.

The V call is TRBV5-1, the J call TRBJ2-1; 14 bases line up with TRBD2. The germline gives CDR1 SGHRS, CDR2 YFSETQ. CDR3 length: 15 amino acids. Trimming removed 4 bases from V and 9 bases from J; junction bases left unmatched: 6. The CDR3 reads CASSPGTSGSGEQFF. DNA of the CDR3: TGCGCCAGCAGCCCCGGGACTAGCGGGAGTGGTGAGCAGTTCTTC.

Here the CDR3 reads CASSPFSRETQYF. CDR3 coding DNA: TGTGCCAGCAGCCCTTTTTCGAGGGAGACCCAGTACTTC. The V call is TRBV7-9, the J call TRBJ2-5; unclear D gene. Trimming left V 5 bases short and J 5 bases short, with 12 bases between. Germline V gene sequence: CDR1 SEHNR, CDR2 FQNEAQ (reference sequence). The CDR3 loop spans 13 amino acids.

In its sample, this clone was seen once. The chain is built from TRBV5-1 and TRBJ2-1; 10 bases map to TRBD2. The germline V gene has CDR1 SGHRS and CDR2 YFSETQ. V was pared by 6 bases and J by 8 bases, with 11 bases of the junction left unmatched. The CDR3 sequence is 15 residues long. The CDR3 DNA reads TGCGCCAGCACCCGACTAGCGGGTACGGTGGATGAGCAGTTCTTC. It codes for CASTRLAGTVDEQFF.

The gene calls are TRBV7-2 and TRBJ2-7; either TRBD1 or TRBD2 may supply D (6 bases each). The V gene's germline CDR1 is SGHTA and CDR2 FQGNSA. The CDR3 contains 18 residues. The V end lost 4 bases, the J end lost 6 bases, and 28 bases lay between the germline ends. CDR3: CASSSRYREAAGMAEQYF. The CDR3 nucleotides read TGTGCCAGCAGCTCTCGCTACAGGGAAGCGGCGGGAATGGCCGAGCAGTACTTC.

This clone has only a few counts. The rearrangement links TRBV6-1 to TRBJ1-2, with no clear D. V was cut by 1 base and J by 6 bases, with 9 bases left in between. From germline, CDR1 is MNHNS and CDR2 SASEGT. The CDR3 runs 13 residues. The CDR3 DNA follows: TGTGCCAGCAGTGAAGTGAAGGTGAATGGCTACACCTTC. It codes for CASSEVKVNGYTF.

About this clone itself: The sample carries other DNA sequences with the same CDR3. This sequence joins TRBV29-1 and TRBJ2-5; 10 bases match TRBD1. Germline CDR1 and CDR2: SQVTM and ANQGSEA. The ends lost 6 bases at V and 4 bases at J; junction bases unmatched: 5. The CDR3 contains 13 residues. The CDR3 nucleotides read TGCAGCGTAGACAGGGGGCGCGGAGAGACCCAGTACTTC. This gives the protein CSVDRGRGETQYF. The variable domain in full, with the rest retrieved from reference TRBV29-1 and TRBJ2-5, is SAVISQKPSRDICQRGTSLTIQCQVDSQVTMMFWYRQQPGQSLTLIATANQGSEATYESGFVIDKFPISRPNLTFSTLTVSNMSPEDSSIYLCSVDRGRGETQYFGPGTRLLVL.

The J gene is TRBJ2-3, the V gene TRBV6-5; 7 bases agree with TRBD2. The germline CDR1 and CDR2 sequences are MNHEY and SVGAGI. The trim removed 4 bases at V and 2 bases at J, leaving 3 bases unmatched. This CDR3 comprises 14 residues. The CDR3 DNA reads TGTGCCAGCAGTTCGGGACTAAACACAGATACGCAGTATTTT. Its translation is CASSSGLNTDTQYF.

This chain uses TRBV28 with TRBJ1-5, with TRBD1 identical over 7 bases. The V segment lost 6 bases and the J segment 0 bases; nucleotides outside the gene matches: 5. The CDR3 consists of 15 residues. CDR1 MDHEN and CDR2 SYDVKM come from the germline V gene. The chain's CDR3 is CASSKGQISNQPQHF. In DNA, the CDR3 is TGTGCCAGCAGCAAGGGACAGATTAGCAATCAGCCCCAGCATTTT.

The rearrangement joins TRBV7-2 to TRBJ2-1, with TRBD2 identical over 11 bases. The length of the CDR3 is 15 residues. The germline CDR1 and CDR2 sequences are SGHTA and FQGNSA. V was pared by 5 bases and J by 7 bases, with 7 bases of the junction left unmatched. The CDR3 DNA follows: TGTGCCAGCAGCCCTAGCGGGAGGAGCAAAAATGAGCAGTTCTTC. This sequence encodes CASSPSGRSKNEQFF.

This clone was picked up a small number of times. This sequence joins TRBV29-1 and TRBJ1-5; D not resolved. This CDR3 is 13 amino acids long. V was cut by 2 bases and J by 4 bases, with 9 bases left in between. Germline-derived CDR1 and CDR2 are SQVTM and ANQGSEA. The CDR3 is CSVEQGNNQPQHF. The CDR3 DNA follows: TGCAGCGTTGAACAAGGTAATAATCAGCCCCAGCATTTT.

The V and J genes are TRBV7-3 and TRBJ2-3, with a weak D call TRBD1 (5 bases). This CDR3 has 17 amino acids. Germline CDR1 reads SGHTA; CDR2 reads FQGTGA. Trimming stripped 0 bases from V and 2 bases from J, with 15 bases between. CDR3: CASSLTGARINTDTQYF. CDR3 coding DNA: TGTGCCAGCAGCTTAACAGGGGCCAGGATAAACACAGATACGCAGTATTTT. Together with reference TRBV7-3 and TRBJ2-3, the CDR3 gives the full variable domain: GAGVSQTPSNKVTEKGKYVELRCDPISGHTALYWYRQSLGQGPEFLIYFQGTGAADDSGLPNDRFFAVRPEGSVSTLKIQRTERGDSAVYLCASSLTGARINTDTQYFGPGTRLTVL.

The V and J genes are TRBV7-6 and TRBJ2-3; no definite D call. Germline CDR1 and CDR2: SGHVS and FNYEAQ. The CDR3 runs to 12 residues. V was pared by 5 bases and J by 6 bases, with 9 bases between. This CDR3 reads CASSQFRDTQYF. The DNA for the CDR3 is TGTGCCAGCAGCCAATTTCGGGATACGCAGTATTTT.

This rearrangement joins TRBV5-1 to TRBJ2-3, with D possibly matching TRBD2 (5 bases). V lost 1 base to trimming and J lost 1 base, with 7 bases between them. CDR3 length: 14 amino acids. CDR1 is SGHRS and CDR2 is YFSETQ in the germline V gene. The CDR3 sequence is CASSLKGGTDTQYF. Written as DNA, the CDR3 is TGCGCCAGCAGCTTGAAGGGAGGCACAGATACGCAGTATTTT.

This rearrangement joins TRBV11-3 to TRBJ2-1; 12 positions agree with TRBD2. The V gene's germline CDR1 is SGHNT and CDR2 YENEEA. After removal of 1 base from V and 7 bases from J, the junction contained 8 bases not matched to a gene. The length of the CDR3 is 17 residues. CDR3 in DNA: TGTGCCAGCAGCTTAGGAATGCTAGCGGGGGGGCGAAATGAGCAGTTCTTC. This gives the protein CASSLGMLAGGRNEQFF.

CDR3 coding DNA: TGTGCCAGCAGTCCCGGGGACACTAGGACTGAAGCTTTCTTT. It encodes CASSPGDTRTEAFF. The rearrangement uses TRBV28 and TRBJ1-1, with TRBD1 as a possible D gene (6 bases). V dropped 5 bases and J dropped 5 bases, with 15 bases sitting between them. This CDR3 comprises 14 residues. The V gene's germline CDR1 is MDHEN and CDR2 SYDVKM.

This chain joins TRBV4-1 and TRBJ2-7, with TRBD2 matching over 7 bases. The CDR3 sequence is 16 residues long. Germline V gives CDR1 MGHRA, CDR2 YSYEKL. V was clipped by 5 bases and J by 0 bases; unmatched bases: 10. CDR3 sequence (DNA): TGCGCCAGCAGCGGGAGGGGCACTTCTAGCTCCTACGAGCAGTACTTC. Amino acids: CASSGRGTSSSYEQYF.

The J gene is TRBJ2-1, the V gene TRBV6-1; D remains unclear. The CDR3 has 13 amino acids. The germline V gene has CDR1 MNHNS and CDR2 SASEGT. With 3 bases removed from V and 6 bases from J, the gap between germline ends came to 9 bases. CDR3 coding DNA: TGTGCCAGCAGTGAGATATACGGCAATGAGCAGTTCTTC. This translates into CASSEIYGNEQFF.

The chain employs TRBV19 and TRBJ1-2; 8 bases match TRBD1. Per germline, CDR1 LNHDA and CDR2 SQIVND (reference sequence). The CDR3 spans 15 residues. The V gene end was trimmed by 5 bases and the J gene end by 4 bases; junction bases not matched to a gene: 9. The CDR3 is CASSPETTGVYGYTF. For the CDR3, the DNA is TGTGCCAGTAGTCCTGAAACGACAGGGGTCTATGGCTACACCTTC.